These T cell receptor beta chains were read from a single sample in a study of CD8+ T cells in alopecia areata. Profiled with immunoSEQ multiplex PCR; TCRdb holds only in-frame clones, not every one. The profile shows fewer than 250,000 clones, 35% to 40% of them singletons. This sample comprised CD4+ T cells sorted from blood, obtained at approximately week 30, from a patient treated with tofacitinib. The receptors were sampled from a human donor with alopecia areata. Both conserved end residues are part of each CDR3. A D gene is named only where the DNA matches it firmly. Expanded clones get a size class; other rows say once, few or many, or leave the size out.

CDR3: CASSYWRQAGEKLFF; DNA: TGTGCCAGCAGTTACTGGCGTCAGGCTGGCGAAAAACTGTTTTTT; V: TRBV6-5; D: .; J: TRBJ1-4; size: few
CDR3: CASSPEGSGHTGELFF; DNA: TGCGCCAGCAGTCCCGAAGGTAGCGGGCACACCGGGGAGCTGTTTTTT; V: TRBV10-1; D: TRBD2; J: TRBJ2-2; size: many
CDR3: CASSQDRGRSTDTQYF; DNA: TGTGCCAGCAGCCAAGATCGCGGCAGAAGCACAGATACGCAGTATTTT; V: TRBV14; D: .; J: TRBJ2-3; size: .
CDR3: CAISGTSDYEQYF; DNA: TGTGCCATCAGTGGGACTAGCGACTACGAGCAGTACTTC; V: TRBV10-3; D: TRBD2; J: TRBJ2-7; size: .
CDR3: CASGQGGGTVSYEQYF; DNA: TGTGCCAGCGGACAGGGGGGCGGCACCGTCTCCTACGAGCAGTACTTC; V: TRBV2; D: TRBD1; J: TRBJ2-7; size: few
CDR3: CASSVAGGTGELFF; DNA: TGTGCCAGCAGCGTAGCTGGGGGCACCGGGGAGCTGTTTTTT; V: TRBV9; D: .; J: TRBJ2-2; size: .
CDR3: CASSDREETQYF; DNA: TGTGCCAGCTCCGACAGGGAAGAGACCCAGTACTTC; V: TRBV2; D: TRBD1; J: TRBJ2-5; size: few
CDR3: CASSQSLNSNQPQHF; DNA: TGTGCCAGCAGCCAATCCCTTAATAGCAATCAGCCCCAGCATTTT; V: TRBV4-2; D: .; J: TRBJ1-5; size: few
CDR3: CASSPSSSLYEQYF; DNA: TGTGCCAGCAGTCCCTCAAGTTCCCTCTACGAGCAGTACTTC; V: TRBV6-1; D: .; J: TRBJ2-7; size: .
CDR3: CATSRDRGETQYF; DNA: TGTGCCACCAGTAGGGACAGGGGCGAGACCCAGTACTTC; V: TRBV15; D: TRBD1; J: TRBJ2-5; size: .
CDR3: CSVERLAPTGELFF; DNA: TGCAGCGTTGAAAGACTAGCCCCGACCGGGGAGCTGTTTTTT; V: TRBV29-1; D: TRBD2; J: TRBJ2-2; size: .
CDR3: CASSERVNTEAFF; DNA: TGTGCCAGCAGTGAACGAGTGAACACTGAAGCTTTCTTT; V: TRBV10-3; D: .; J: TRBJ1-1; size: .
CDR3: CASSFTGTSYEQYF; DNA: TGCGCCAGCAGCTTTACCGGGACTAGCTACGAGCAGTACTTC; V: TRBV5-1; D: TRBD2; J: TRBJ2-7; size: .
CDR3: CASSEARYAYGYTF; DNA: TGTGCCAGCAGTGAAGCGCGTTACGCTTATGGCTACACCTTC; V: TRBV6-1; D: .; J: TRBJ1-2; size: few
CDR3: CASRGRRGNYGYTF; DNA: TGTGCCAGCAGGGGGAGGCGGGGAAACTATGGCTACACCTTC; V: TRBV11-2; D: .; J: TRBJ1-2; size: .
CDR3: CSGTKNTEAFF; DNA: TGCAGTGGCACAAAGAACACTGAAGCTTTCTTT; V: TRBV20-1; D: .; J: TRBJ1-1; size: .
CDR3: CASSQNKGPLSNQPQHF; DNA: TGCGCCAGCAGCCAAAATAAGGGACCACTTAGCAATCAGCCCCAGCATTTT; V: TRBV4-1; D: .; J: TRBJ1-5; size: .
CDR3: CASSGNSPLHF; DNA: TGTGCCAGCAGTGGGAATTCACCCCTCCACTTT; V: TRBV6-1; D: .; J: TRBJ1-6; size: .
CDR3: CASSHGQGYGYTF; DNA: TGCGCCAGCAGCCATGGACAGGGCTATGGCTACACCTTC; V: TRBV4-1; D: TRBD1; J: TRBJ1-2; size: .
CDR3: CASSSPVSSYEQYF; DNA: TGTGCCAGCAGCTCCCCGGTGAGCTCCTACGAGCAGTACTTC; V: TRBV7-2; D: .; J: TRBJ2-7; size: .
CDR3: CASSIGGGPSSTDTQYF; DNA: TGTGCCAGCAGCATAGGTGGAGGGCCATCTAGCACAGATACGCAGTATTTT; V: TRBV7-2; D: .; J: TRBJ2-3; size: .
CDR3: CASLAKKWRGAGYGYTF; DNA: TGTGCCAGCCTAGCCAAAAAGTGGCGGGGGGCGGGCTATGGCTACACCTTC; V: TRBV27; D: .; J: TRBJ1-2; size: .
CDR3: CASKGAGPSEQYF; DNA: TGTGCCAGCAAAGGGGCAGGGCCCTCCGAGCAGTACTTC; V: TRBV6-1; D: .; J: TRBJ2-7; size: few
CDR3: CASSVRLGSTDTQYF; DNA: TGTGCCAGCAGCGTCCGACTAGGGAGCACAGATACGCAGTATTTT; V: TRBV14; D: .; J: TRBJ2-3; size: .
CDR3: CASTSSQGRETQYF; DNA: TGTGCCAGTACCTCCTCTCAGGGGAGGGAGACCCAGTACTTC; V: TRBV19; D: .; J: TRBJ2-5; size: .
CDR3: CASSSPGWASGQYF; DNA: TGTGCCAGCAGCTCCCCCGGCTGGGCGAGCGGGCAGTACTTC; V: TRBV7-2; D: .; J: TRBJ2-7; size: few
CDR3: CASSEREVSYEQYF; DNA: TGTGCCAGCAGTGAAAGAGAGGTCTCCTACGAGCAGTACTTC; V: TRBV6-5; D: .; J: TRBJ2-7; size: .
CDR3: CASSHRGLNYGYTF; DNA: TGCGCCAGCAGCCATCGGGGGCTTAACTATGGCTACACCTTC; V: TRBV4-1; D: .; J: TRBJ1-2; size: .
CDR3: CASTPGGKGEQYF; DNA: TGTGCCAGCACGCCGGGAGGGAAGGGCGAGCAGTACTTC; V: TRBV7-2; D: TRBD2; J: TRBJ2-7; size: .
CDR3: CSALWGSGNTIYF; DNA: TGCAGCGCCCTGTGGGGTTCTGGAAACACCATATATTTT; V: TRBV29-1; D: .; J: TRBJ1-3; size: .
CDR3: CSVERSYEQYF; DNA: TGCAGCGTTGAACGGTCCTACGAGCAGTACTTC; V: TRBV29-1; D: .; J: TRBJ2-7; size: few
CDR3: CASSLGTNTEAFF; DNA: TGTGCCAGCAGCTTGGGGACGAACACTGAAGCTTTCTTT; V: TRBV7-9; D: .; J: TRBJ1-1; size: .
CDR3: CASSLAGSTLGEQYF; DNA: TGTGCCAGCAGCTTAGCCGGGAGTACCTTAGGGGAGCAGTACTTC; V: TRBV7-2; D: .; J: TRBJ2-7; size: .
CDR3: CASSEVPAGEQYF; DNA: TGTGCCAGCAGTGAAGTGCCGGCCGGGGAGCAGTACTTC; V: TRBV2; D: .; J: TRBJ2-7; size: .
CDR3: CAISEFGGSRYNEQFF; DNA: TGTGCCATCAGTGAGTTCGGCGGGAGTAGGTACAATGAGCAGTTCTTC; V: TRBV10-3; D: TRBD2; J: TRBJ2-1; size: .
CDR3: CASSRTSTEAFF; DNA: TGTGCCAGCAGTCGGACGAGCACTGAAGCTTTCTTT; V: TRBV25-1; D: .; J: TRBJ1-1; size: .
CDR3: CASSLDRTGELFF; DNA: TGTGCCAGCAGCCTGGACAGGACCGGGGAGCTGTTTTTT; V: TRBV14; D: TRBD1; J: TRBJ2-2; size: .
CDR3: CASSNRGQPQHF; DNA: TGTGCCAGCTCCAACCGGGGTCAGCCCCAGCATTTT; V: TRBV13; D: .; J: TRBJ1-5; size: few
CDR3: CASLGTVYSNQPQHF; DNA: TGTGCCAGTCTAGGGACAGTTTATAGCAATCAGCCCCAGCATTTT; V: TRBV19; D: TRBD1; J: TRBJ1-5; size: .
CDR3: CASRTEVYGYTF; DNA: TGTGCCAGCAGGACGGAGGTCTATGGCTACACCTTC; V: TRBV6-1; D: .; J: TRBJ1-2; size: .
CDR3: CASKPPGGSPLHF; DNA: TGTGCCAGCAAACCCCCAGGGGGATCACCCCTCCACTTT; V: TRBV6-5; D: TRBD1; J: TRBJ1-6; size: .
CDR3: CASNPGSGGNSYEQYF; DNA: TGCGCCAGCAACCCAGGGTCCGGGGGGAACTCCTACGAGCAGTACTTC; V: TRBV23-1; D: TRBD2; J: TRBJ2-7; size: .
CDR3: CSVAGQTNTEAFF; DNA: TGCAGCGTCGCGGGACAGACGAACACTGAAGCTTTCTTT; V: TRBV29-1; D: TRBD1; J: TRBJ1-1; size: .
CDR3: CASSSSGKGGANVLTF; DNA: TGTGCCAGCAGCTCCTCAGGGAAGGGAGGGGCCAACGTCCTGACTTTC; V: TRBV11-2; D: .; J: TRBJ2-6; size: few
CDR3: CASSPGQGSRETQYF; DNA: TGTGCCAGCAGTCCCGGACAGGGGAGTAGGGAGACCCAGTACTTC; V: TRBV6-1; D: TRBD1; J: TRBJ2-5; size: .
CDR3: CASSPNTDTQYF; DNA: TGTGCCAGCAGCCCAAACACAGATACGCAGTATTTT; V: TRBV5-5; D: .; J: TRBJ2-3; size: few
CDR3: CASSIVDTEAFF; DNA: TGTGCCAGCAGTATTGTGGACACTGAAGCTTTCTTT; V: TRBV2; D: .; J: TRBJ1-1; size: .
CDR3: CASSKTSGGTRYNEQFF; DNA: TGTGCCAGCAGCAAGACTAGCGGGGGGACTAGGTACAATGAGCAGTTCTTC; V: TRBV7-9; D: TRBD2; J: TRBJ2-1; size: .
CDR3: CAISPTVNTEAFF; DNA: TGTGCCATCAGTCCGACGGTGAACACTGAAGCTTTCTTT; V: TRBV10-3; D: .; J: TRBJ1-1; size: few
CDR3: CASSLASGSYEQYF; DNA: TGTGCCAGCAGCTTAGCTAGCGGGTCCTACGAGCAGTACTTC; V: TRBV7-2; D: TRBD2; J: TRBJ2-7; size: few